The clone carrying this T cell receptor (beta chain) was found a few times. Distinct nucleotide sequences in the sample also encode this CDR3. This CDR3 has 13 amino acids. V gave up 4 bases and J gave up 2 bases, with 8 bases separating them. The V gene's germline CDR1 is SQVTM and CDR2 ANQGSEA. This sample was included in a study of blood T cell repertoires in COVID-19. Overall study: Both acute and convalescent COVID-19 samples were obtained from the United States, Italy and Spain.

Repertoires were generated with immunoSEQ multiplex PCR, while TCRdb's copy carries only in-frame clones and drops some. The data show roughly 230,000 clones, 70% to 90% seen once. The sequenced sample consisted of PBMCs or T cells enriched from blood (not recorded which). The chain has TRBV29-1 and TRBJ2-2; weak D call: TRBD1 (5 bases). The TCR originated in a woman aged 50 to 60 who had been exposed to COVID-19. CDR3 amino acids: CSVGQSNTGELFF. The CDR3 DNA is TGCAGCGTTGGACAGAGTAACACCGGGGAGCTGTTTTTT.